This entry is about one TCR beta chain. The antigen is unknown. This record comes from a study of cytomegalovirus exposure and HLA in healthy donors. V lost 3 bases to trimming and J lost 1 base; unmatched junction nucleotides: 9. Germline V gene lookup returns CDR1 ENHRY and CDR2 SYGVKD. This CDR3 spans 17 amino acids. Vbeta (60) and Jbeta (13) primers were used in the PCR. TCRdb's table, derived via immunoSEQ multiplex PCR, lists solely in-frame clones and lacks some. The sample records more than 80,000 clones, more than 75% being singletons. Study findings and constraints: Researchers reportedly found TCR beta sequences accurately predicted most subjects' HLA-A and HLA-B alleles. The authors later found most CMV-associated TCR beta chains appeared HLA-restricted.

Specimen: PBMCs. The TCR originated in a man under 40 in good health and CMV-seropositive. The gene calls are TRBV10-3 and TRBJ2-1, with 7 bases fitting TRBD2. CDR3 in DNA: TGTGCCATCAGTGAAGTTGGCGGGAGTGCATCCTACAATGAGCAGTTCTTC. Protein product: CAISEVGGSASYNEQFF.